The next 9 T cell receptor beta chains were all read from a single sample in a study of tumor-infiltrating lymphocytes in localized non-small cell lung cancer. The repertoire was sequenced with immunoSEQ multiplex PCR; TCRdb's copy has only in-frame clones and lacks some. This table has under 3,500 clones, 65% appearing once. The sequenced sample consisted of uninvolved lung tissue not adjacent to the tumor. These receptors were taken from a human donor with non-small cell lung cancer.

The chain carries TRBV10-3 and TRBJ1-2; tentative D call: TRBD1 (6 bases). The germline V and J ends were trimmed by 2 bases and 6 bases, with 10 bases remaining between them. Germline V gene lookup returns CDR1 ENHRY and CDR2 SYGVKD. This CDR3 comprises 13 residues. CDR3 sequence reads: CAISEAGEDGYTF. As DNA, the CDR3 is TGTGCCATCAGTGAGGCAGGGGAGGATGGCTACACCTTC.

This clone was found once. This chain uses TRBV9 with TRBJ2-7; no reliable D call. This CDR3 has 15 residues. The germline V gene has CDR1 SGDLS and CDR2 YYNGEE. Trimming cost V 0 bases and J 0 bases, with 10 bases left between them. The CDR3 DNA reads as TGTGCCAGCAGCGTAGACGACCGCCCCTCCTACGAGCAGTACTTC. It encodes CASSVDDRPSYEQYF.

Only one count was recorded for this clone. The V call is TRBV7-8, the J call TRBJ1-2; D possibly corresponds to TRBD1 (6 bases). CDR1 and CDR2 from the germline V gene are SGHVS and FQNEAQ. The germline V and J ends were trimmed by 3 bases and 0 bases, with 14 bases remaining between them. The CDR3 is 16 amino acids. DNA of the CDR3: TGTGCCAGCAGCTTTTTGATGACAGGAGCTAACTATGGCTACACCTTC. This translates into CASSFLMTGANYGYTF.

This clone is labeled large. This chain connects TRBV27 to TRBJ2-7; tentative D call: TRBD2 (5 bases). V was trimmed by 3 bases and J by 5 bases, leaving 11 bases between them. The CDR3 contains 13 residues. Germline V gene lookup returns CDR1 MNHEY and CDR2 SMNVEV (reference sequence). The CDR3 DNA follows: TGTGCCAGCAGTTTTCTAGCCGGTGACGAGCAGTACTTC. It yields the protein CASSFLAGDEQYF.

The V call is TRBV5-5, the J call TRBJ2-3; D tentatively reads TRBD1 or TRBD2 (5 bases each). The V gene lost 1 base and the J gene lost 6 bases, with 9 bases spanning the gap. Germline CDR1 SGHKS, CDR2 YYEKEE (reference sequence). The CDR3 totals 13 residues. This CDR3 reads CASSLMGTDTQYF. CDR3 DNA: TGTGCCAGCAGCTTGATGGGGACGGATACGCAGTATTTT.

This clone is medium-sized. CDR3 in DNA: TGTGCCATCGGCTCCAATTGGGACCTGACATTTCCCTCCTACGAGCAGTACTTC. It encodes CAIGSNWDLTFPSYEQYF. The chain combines TRBV10-3 with TRBJ2-7; D could derive from TRBD1 or TRBD2 (5 bases each). Germline V gene lookup returns CDR1 ENHRY and CDR2 SYGVKD. V shed 8 bases and J shed 0 bases, with 26 bases lying between them. This CDR3 is built from 18 residues.

The gene calls are TRBV19 and TRBJ1-2; tentative D call: TRBD1 (6 bases). The V end was cut by 5 bases, the J end by 2 bases, with 12 bases between. From germline, CDR1 is LNHDA and CDR2 SQIVND (reference sequence). The CDR3 runs to 14 residues. In DNA form, the CDR3 reads TGTGCCAGTAGTTTCCGGACAGAGAACTATGGCTACACCTTC. Protein product: CASSFRTENYGYTF.

The chain combines TRBV5-6 with TRBJ1-2; weak D call: TRBD1 (5 bases). V was shortened by 0 bases and J by 5 bases, with 14 bases between the two germline ends. Germline V lookup: CDR1 SGHDT, CDR2 YYEEEE. The CDR3 runs 15 residues. The CDR3 spells CASSLGPGTVYGYTF. In DNA, the CDR3 is TGTGCCAGCAGCTTGGGTCCCGGGACGGTGTATGGCTACACCTTC.

The chain joins TRBV23-1 to TRBJ1-2, with D hard to call. TRBV23-1 is known as an ORF, though its function is uncertain. The CDR3 spans 15 residues. V lost 2 bases to trimming and J lost 4 bases, with 14 bases between them. The DNA for the CDR3 is TGCGCCAGCAGTCAAAACAACGGAGAACTCTATGGCTACACCTTC. Its translation: CASSQNNGELYGYTF.